This TCR beta chain is drawn from a study of T cells in Graves' hyperthyroidism and ophthalmopathy. Trimming took 1 base from V and 7 from J, leaving 7 bases between them. Per germline, CDR1 GTSNPN and CDR2 SVGIG (reference sequence). The CDR3 has 11 amino acids. This clonotype was detected ten times or more. Amplified regions were TCR beta CDR3 sequences from RNA transcripts. The HTBI set primed first-round TCR CDR3 RT-PCR. TCRdb reprocessed the multiplex PCR reads via MiXCR and lists one record per CDR3 protein. The sample holds approximately 640,000 distinct CDR3 sequences, roughly 17% seen once. Material: blood. This receptor was identified in a woman aged 25 to 39 with Graves' hyperthyroidism. The rearrangement joins TRBV30 to TRBJ1-1; D is ambiguous. The DNA of the CDR3 is TGTGCCTGGAGTGCCATTTTTGAAGCTTTCTTT. This encodes CAWSAIFEAFF.